The sample holds many counts of the clone carrying this TCR beta chain. Its antigen is still unknown. This record comes from a study of regulatory T cells in long-lasting Graves disease. The CDR3 extends over 13 amino acids. Germline trimming cut 2 bases from V and 5 bases from J; bases unmatched to any gene: 3. Germline CDR1 reads MNHEY; CDR2 reads SMNVEV (reference sequence). The time point: newly diagnosed GD, antithyroid drugs for less than 3 months. Construction of the TCR library relied on RNA isolated from PBMCs. Study-wide points: For persistent Graves' patients, TCR diversity was lower than for newly diagnosed ones.

The TCR beta library used iRepertoire HTBI primers with Arm-PCR amplification of CDR3. TCRdb reprocessed the multiplex PCR reads via MiXCR and lists one record per CDR3 protein. This table has about 450,000 distinct CDR3 sequences, about 17% appearing once. These data were also filed under a second study, of T cells in Graves' hyperthyroidism and ophthalmopathy. From that report: Primed by the HTBI set, a first-round RT-PCR was run on the TCR CDR3.

Sequencing used peripheral blood mononuclear cells (PBMCs), obtained at new diagnosis, from a patient treated with antithyroid drugs. This TCR was recovered from a woman under 40 with Graves disease. The chain employs TRBV27 and TRBJ2-7; 7 bases map to TRBD1. The CDR3 coding sequence is TGTGCCAGCAGTTTACTCACAGGGGACGAGCAGTACTTC. Protein product: CASSLLTGDEQYF.